This T cell receptor (beta chain) was profiled in a study of blood T cell repertoires in COVID-19. The germline gives CDR1 SGHTA, CDR2 FQGTGA. CDR3 length equals 16 residues. Trimming shortened V by 5 bases and J by 0 bases, and 17 bases separated the two germline ends. Under the authors' procedure: Nucleated cell number was recorded as an estimate derived from reference gene primer amplification. The protocol was immunoSEQ multiplex PCR, while the TCRdb copy is restricted to in-frame clones and leaves out a portion. V and J calls plus clone size are reproduced from that table; the DNA served to infer D and trimming. The data contain under 200,000 clones, roughly 85% of them seen just once; the ten biggest clones take up around a fifth.

The TCR comes from a man aged 55-75 years with active or convalescent COVID-19. Sequencing input: peripheral blood. The V call is TRBV7-3, the J call TRBJ2-7; no firm D call. For the CDR3, the DNA is TGTGCCAGCAGCGTTACCCCCCAAACAACCTCCTACGAGCAGTACTTC. It translates to CASSVTPQTTSYEQYF.